The 15 T cell receptor beta chains below were found in one sample sequenced in a study of shared clonotypes between healthy human individuals. TCRdb's table, derived via immunoSEQ multiplex PCR, lists solely in-frame clones and lacks some. The table lists about 1.4 million clones, about 96% of them singletons, with over 1% in the top ten. The specimen was naive CD4+ T cells sorted from blood. The subset: CD45RA+ positively selected. The receptors were sampled from a man aged 30-40 years in good health.

This rearrangement joins TRBV6-1 to TRBJ2-5; D may be TRBD1 (6 bases). CDR3 length: 13 residues. Germline V lookup: CDR1 MNHNS, CDR2 SASEGT. V dropped 7 bases and J dropped 2 bases, with 11 bases sitting between them. The CDR3: CASTPTGQETQYF. The CDR3, as DNA: TGTGCCAGCACCCCTACAGGGCAAGAGACCCAGTACTTC.

The J gene is TRBJ1-5, the V gene TRBV11-2; D unclear. Germline V lookup: CDR1 SGHAT, CDR2 FQNNGV. V was cut by 1 base and J by 3 bases, with 10 bases left in between. The CDR3 is 15 amino acids. The CDR3: CASSLVGQFNQPQHF. The CDR3 DNA is TGTGCCAGCAGCTTAGTTGGCCAGTTCAATCAGCCCCAGCATTTT.

This chain uses TRBV6-1 with TRBJ2-7; no definite D call. Germline V gene sequence: CDR1 MNHNS, CDR2 SASEGT. The ends were cut back, 4 bases at V and 2 bases at J, with 15 bases in the middle. There are 15 residues in the CDR3. In nucleotides, the CDR3 is TGTGCCAGCAGTGTCAGGTCCCCAGGAACCTACGAGCAGTACTTC. Amino acid sequence: CASSVRSPGTYEQYF.

The chain joins TRBV5-4 to TRBJ2-1; D is unresolved. V was pared by 1 base and J by 5 bases, with 10 bases between. The length of the CDR3 is 14 residues. Germline V gene data show CDR1 as SGHNT and CDR2 as YYREEE (reference sequence). CDR3 sequence reads: CASSLNRSDNEQFF. In DNA, the CDR3 is TGTGCCAGCAGCTTGAACCGGAGTGACAATGAGCAGTTCTTC.

This clone was observed once. This chain links TRBV9 with TRBJ2-1, with D possibly TRBD2 on 6 matching bases. Germline V gives CDR1 SGDLS, CDR2 YYNGEE. The ends were cut back, 3 bases at V and 2 bases at J, with 15 bases in the middle. The CDR3 is 16 amino acids. This CDR3 reads CASSETGTGAYNEQFF. CDR3 DNA: TGTGCCAGCAGCGAAACCGGGACTGGGGCCTACAATGAGCAGTTCTTC.

The gene calls are TRBV18 and TRBJ2-7; D could derive from TRBD1 or TRBD2 (5 bases each). Germline V gene sequence: CDR1 KGHSH, CDR2 LQKENI. This CDR3 is 11 amino acids long. V lost 9 bases and J lost 9, with 15 bases in between. CDR3 bases: TGTGCCAGTCGGGACGATATCGTGCAGTACTTC. Translation: CASRDDIVQYF.

The chain employs TRBV18 and TRBJ2-5; 7 bases agree with TRBD1. V gave up 3 bases and J gave up 5 bases; unmatched junction bases: 6. The V gene's germline CDR1 is KGHSH and CDR2 LQKENI. This CDR3 is built from 14 residues. For the CDR3, the DNA is TGTGCCAGCTCACCGGCGACAGGGCGGGAGACCCAGTACTTC. Its translation: CASSPATGRETQYF.

The chain combines TRBV5-4 with TRBJ2-7; D is perhaps TRBD1 (6 bases). CDR1 and CDR2 from the germline V gene are SGHNT and YYREEE (reference sequence). With 4 bases removed from V and 4 bases from J, the gap between germline ends came to 15 bases. The CDR3 totals 14 residues. The DNA for the CDR3 is TGTGCCAGCAGCCCCCGCTCACAGGGTTACGAGCAGTACTTC. As protein: CASSPRSQGYEQYF.

The chain recombines TRBV14 with TRBJ1-4; the D is unclear. V was clipped by 0 bases and J by 4 bases, with 12 bases between them. CDR1 is SGHDN, CDR2 FVKESK, per germline. CDR3 length: 16 residues. The CDR3 DNA sequence: TGTGCCAGCAGCCAAGAACACATGCCCTTTAATGAAAAACTGTTTTTT. It codes for CASSQEHMPFNEKLFF.

This clone is a singleton in its sample. The V call is TRBV27, the J call TRBJ2-3; D is uncertain. CDR1 and CDR2 from the germline V gene are MNHEY and SMNVEV (reference sequence). Trimming pared 0 bases from V and 0 bases from J, leaving 13 bases between. The CDR3 runs to 17 residues. The CDR3 nucleotides read TGTGCCAGCAGTTTATCTGGCGCGGCGCCTAGCACAGATACGCAGTATTTT. It yields the protein CASSLSGAAPSTDTQYF.

This clone was seen once. The chain carries TRBV11-3 and TRBJ2-1; 11 positions match TRBD1. The germline gives CDR1 SGHNT, CDR2 YENEEA. V was pared by 3 bases and J by 6 bases, with 7 bases of the junction left unmatched. This CDR3 comprises 16 residues. CDR3 nucleotides: TGTGCCAGCAGCTTCGGAGGGGACAGGGGGTTCAATGAGCAGTTCTTC. As protein: CASSFGGDRGFNEQFF.

This chain uses TRBV28 with TRBJ1-5, with TRBD1 matching 8 bases. V trimming: 6 bases; J trimming: 6 bases; junction bases outside the gene matches: 4. The V gene's germline CDR1 is MDHEN and CDR2 SYDVKM. The CDR3 extends over 13 amino acids. The CDR3 loop reads CASSLQGAQPQHF. DNA of the CDR3: TGTGCCAGCAGCCTCCAGGGGGCTCAGCCCCAGCATTTT.

This chain uses TRBV28 with TRBJ1-5, with D unclear. Germline CDR1 and CDR2: MDHEN and SYDVKM. V was shortened by 4 bases and J by 2 bases, with 21 bases between the two germline ends. The CDR3 is 18 residues long. The CDR3 DNA reads TGTGCCAGCAGTTCTTTTTTGGACCTGATGGTAGGCAATCAGCCCCAGCATTTT. Protein: CASSSFLDLMVGNQPQHF.

The V and J genes are TRBV5-4 and TRBJ2-3, with 8 nucleotides matching TRBD2. Germline CDR1 is SGHNT and CDR2 is YYREEE (reference sequence). CDR3 length: 18 residues. V dropped 2 bases and J dropped 2; count of bases not matched to a gene: 13. The CDR3 sequence: CASSFPLRREGDTDTQYF. The CDR3 coding sequence is TGTGCCAGCAGCTTCCCCTTACGTCGGGAGGGGGACACAGATACGCAGTATTTT.

CDR3 loop: CASSPWGGGSLTPEQYF. CDR3 nucleotides: TGTGCCAGCAGTCCCTGGGGTGGCGGGAGTCTCACGCCCGAGCAGTACTTC. The chain joins TRBV28 to TRBJ2-7; TRBD2 matches 7 bases. Per germline, CDR1 MDHEN and CDR2 SYDVKM. The CDR3 covers 17 residues. The junction had 19 bases not matched to a gene; V was cut back by 5 bases and J by 6 bases.